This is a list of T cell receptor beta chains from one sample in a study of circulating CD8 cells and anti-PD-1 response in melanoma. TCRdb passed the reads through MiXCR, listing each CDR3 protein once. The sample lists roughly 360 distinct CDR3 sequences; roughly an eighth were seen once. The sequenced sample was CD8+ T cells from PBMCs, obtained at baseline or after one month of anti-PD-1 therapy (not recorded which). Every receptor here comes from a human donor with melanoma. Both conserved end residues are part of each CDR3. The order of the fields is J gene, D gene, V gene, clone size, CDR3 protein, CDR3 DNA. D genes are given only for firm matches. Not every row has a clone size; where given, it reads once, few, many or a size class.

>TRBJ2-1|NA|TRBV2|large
CASSEALVAEQFF
TGTGCCAGCAGTGAAGCGCTGGTAGCTGAGCAGTTCTTC
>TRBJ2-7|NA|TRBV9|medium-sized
CASSPNNGDCEQYF
TGTGCCAGCAGCCCGAATAACGGAGACTGCGAGCAGTACTTC
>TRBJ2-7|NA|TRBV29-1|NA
CSVVVSHGQYF
TGCAGCGTCGTAGTCAGTCACGGGCAGTACTTC
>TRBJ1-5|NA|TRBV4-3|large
CASSQDRGLPPQHF
TGCGCCAGCAGCCAAGATCGAGGGTTGCCGCCCCAGCATTTT
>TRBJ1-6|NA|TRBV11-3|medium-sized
CASREDQGGNSPLHF
TGTGCCAGCAGGGAGGACCAAGGGGGTAATTCACCCCTCCACTTT
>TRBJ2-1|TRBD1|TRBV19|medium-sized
CASIYRDRVDNEQFF
TGTGCCAGTATCTACCGGGACAGGGTCGACAATGAGCAGTTCTTC
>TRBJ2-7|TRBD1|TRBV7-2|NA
CASSSGQGNSYEQYF
TGTGCCAGCAGCTCTGGACAGGGTAATTCCTACGAGCAGTACTTC
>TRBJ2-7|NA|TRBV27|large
CASSLAGTRQYEQYF
TGTGCCAGCAGTTTAGCCGGGACAAGACAGTACGAGCAGTACTTC
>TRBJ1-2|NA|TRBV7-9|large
CASSSGSNYGYTF
TGTGCCAGCAGCTCCGGTTCTAACTATGGCTACACCTTC
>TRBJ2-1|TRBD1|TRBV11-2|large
CASRTGGYNEQFF
TGTGCCAGCAGGACAGGGGGATACAATGAGCAGTTCTTC
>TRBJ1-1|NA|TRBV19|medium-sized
CASSIMTEAFF
TGTGCCAGTAGTATTATGACTGAAGCTTTCTTT
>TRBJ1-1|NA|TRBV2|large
CASRESLADSMNTEAFF
TGTGCCAGCAGGGAAAGCCTAGCTGACTCCATGAACACTGAAGCTTTCTTT
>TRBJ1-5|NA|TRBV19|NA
CASSIIDTHNQPQHF
TGTGCCAGTAGTATTATCGACACCCACAATCAGCCCCAGCATTTT
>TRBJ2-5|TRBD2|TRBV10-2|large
CASRGTSGGMETQYF
TGCGCCAGCAGGGGGACTAGCGGGGGGATGGAGACCCAGTACTTC
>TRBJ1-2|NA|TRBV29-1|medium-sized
CSVGDSYGYTF
TGCAGCGTTGGTGACAGCTATGGCTACACCTTC
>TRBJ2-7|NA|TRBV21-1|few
CASSPPPGLSYEQYF
TGTGCCAGCAGCCCCCCTCCGGGACTTTCCTACGAGCAGTACTTC
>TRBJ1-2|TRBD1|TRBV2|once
CASRGTGGSNYGYTF
TGTGCCAGCAGAGGTACAGGGGGCAGTAACTATGGCTACACCTTC
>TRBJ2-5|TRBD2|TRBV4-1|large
CASRPQPLAGGQETQYF
TGCGCCAGCAGACCCCAGCCCCTAGCGGGGGGCCAAGAGACCCAGTACTTC
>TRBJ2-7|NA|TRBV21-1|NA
CASSKPRTRTCYEQYF
TGTGCCAGCAGCAAGCCTCGAACCAGGACATGCTACGAGCAGTACTTC
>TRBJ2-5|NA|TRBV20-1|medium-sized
CSASPTGETQYF
TGCAGTGCTAGCCCGACGGGAGAGACCCAGTACTTC
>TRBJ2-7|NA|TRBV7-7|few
CASSETQGYEQYF
TGTGCCAGCAGCGAAACACAGGGCTACGAGCAGTACTTC
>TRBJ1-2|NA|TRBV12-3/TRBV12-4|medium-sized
CASSLEPRDGYTF
TGTGCCAGCAGTTTAGAGCCAAGGGATGGCTACACCTTC